Listed below are T cell receptor beta chains from one sample, sequenced in a study of T cells in Graves' hyperthyroidism and ophthalmopathy. TCRdb itself ran the multiplex PCR reads through MiXCR, one entry per CDR3 protein. The data contain about 480,000 distinct CDR3 sequences, under 15% of them singletons. Sequencing was carried out using blood. The receptors here all came from a woman aged 18-30 years with Graves' hyperthyroidism. The CDR3 runs from the conserved cysteine through the conserved F or W. Each record gives: J gene, V gene, CDR3 protein.

>TRBJ2-1|TRBV20-1
CSARDGDYGGNEQFF
>TRBJ1-4|TRBV19
CASVGQRAPSEKLFF
>TRBJ1-4|TRBV27
CASSFGFANEKLFF
>TRBJ1-1|TRBV6-1
CASIMLNTEAFF
>TRBJ2-1|TRBV7-3
CASSLSGTSGRFF
>TRBJ2-1|TRBV7-9
CASSRPSHNEQFF
>TRBJ1-3|TRBV24-1
CATSVTGGNTIYF
>TRBJ1-4|TRBV12-5
CASGPLGTGFNNEKLVF
>TRBJ2-5|TRBV6-5
CASSYSGLPQETQYF
>TRBJ2-1|TRBV6-1
CASSLGVGASSYNEQFF
>TRBJ2-3|TRBV20-1
CSGSSGSTDTQYF
>TRBJ2-5|TRBV4-1
CASSREQGAAETQYF
>TRBJ2-3|TRBV6-1
CASAKTGTLTDTQYF
>TRBJ1-5|TRBV7-9
CASSLFQGASNQPQHF
>TRBJ2-1|TRBV20-1
CSAARPTSGRGHEQFF
>TRBJ2-7|TRBV14
CASSPGSGFYEQYF
>TRBJ1-3|TRBV12-3/TRBV12-4
CASSFSGNTIYF
>TRBJ1-3|TRBV2
CASSKTGGPGNTIYF
>TRBJ2-1|TRBV20-1
CSASWLRDGEQFF
>TRBJ2-5|TRBV24-1
CATSLTSGQETQYF
>TRBJ2-1|TRBV6-1
CATQVYNEQFF
>TRBJ1-1|TRBV6-2/TRBV6-3
CASSYGAGGKQKAFF
>TRBJ1-1|TRBV30
CAWSSPRGSGNTEAFF
>TRBJ2-5|TRBV29-1
CSVESGREGALGETQYF
>TRBJ1-1|TRBV3-1
CASSRGTGTRSTEAFF
>TRBJ2-5|TRBV5-1
CASSLGQTSGPPETQYF
>TRBJ1-4|TRBV7-9
CASSPRDRVSLSEKLFF
>TRBJ1-6|TRBV5-1
CASSFRSSSYNSPLHF
>TRBJ2-1|TRBV24-1
CATSDPRTGKAEQFF
>TRBJ2-7|TRBV7-3
CASSSWTGPEEQYF
>TRBJ2-5|TRBV2
CASSEALTGSSETQYF
>TRBJ1-2|TRBV9
CASSLKPIPISGYTF
>TRBJ1-5|TRBV7-9
CASSLAERGQPQHF
>TRBJ1-1|TRBV20-1
CSASTGTGAAQEAFF
>TRBJ1-1|TRBV4-1
CASSQEEQGILNTEAFF
>TRBJ2-2|TRBV28
CASSPTSGRVNTGELFF
>TRBJ1-6|TRBV3-1
CASSQGVRGNSPLHF
>TRBJ2-1|TRBV20-1
CSAPGRTSDYNEQFF
>TRBJ1-2|TRBV20-1
CSSRTAGQGDYGYTF
>TRBJ2-1|TRBV11-3
CASSSKTGVPSYNEQFF
>TRBJ2-3|TRBV7-3
CASSQEAGPWNTQYF
>TRBJ2-3|TRBV19
CASSINHLLAGATDTQYF
>TRBJ2-4|TRBV12-3/TRBV12-4
CASRQHGDIQYF
>TRBJ2-5|TRBV9
CASSVDPGGTQYF